The clone carrying this TCR beta chain has a count of ten or more. Its antigen is not identified. The study enrolled patients aged 18 to 65 with newly diagnosed hyperthyroidism of under 2 months' duration. Blood dates from first hyperthyroidism diagnosis, before any ophthalmopathy symptoms. V lost 4 bases, J lost 7 bases, and 10 bases stayed unmatched. The CDR3 extends over 16 amino acids. CDR1 and CDR2 (germline): LNHDA, SQIVND (reference sequence). The data derive from a study of T cells in Graves' hyperthyroidism and ophthalmopathy. The wider study: The blood sample was taken at first diagnosis, before treatment began. Findings of the study overall: Most clonotypes that expanded in the thyroid above 0.001 also showed up in blood.

The source material, RNA transcripts, was used to amplify TCR beta CDR3 regions. During a first-round RT-PCR of the TCR CDR3, the HTBI primer set was used. TCRdb reprocessed the multiplex PCR reads via MiXCR and lists one record per CDR3 protein. Among some 250,000 distinct CDR3 sequences, about 15% were seen once, and the ten largest hold about an eighth. The V gene is TRBV19, the J gene TRBJ1-5; 10 bases align to TRBD1. The receptor was derived from a middle-aged woman with Graves' hyperthyroidism that later progressed to Graves' ophthalmopathy. Material: blood. The CDR3 sequence: CASSTQRQGAGQPQHF. The CDR3 DNA is TGTGCCAGTAGTACCCAAAGACAGGGGGCAGGGCAGCCCCAGCATTTT.